This entry features one T cell receptor beta chain sequence. The data are from a study of blood T cell repertoires in COVID-19. The wider study: PBMCs, B-cell-depleted T cells, or T cells were the source of the cDNA or gDNA that made up the material.

Authors' analysis steps: The assay estimated nucleated cells by amplifying reference gene primers. Only in-frame clones appear in the TCRdb table, and some are missing; sequencing was by immunoSEQ multiplex PCR. That table is the source of V, J and clone size, and D and trimming were worked out from the DNA. The sample carries 130,000 to 150,000 clones, roughly 90% recorded once. There are 15 residues in the CDR3. Trimming took off 1 base at V and 1 base at J, with 10 bases between the two ends. Germline V gives CDR1 SGHTA, CDR2 FQGNSA. The participants were between about 18 and 95 years old and came from fewer than 25 US areas. Cohorts were assigned according to the clinical history that participants reported.

This sequence originates from a woman aged 25 to 39 with acute COVID-19. Material for sequencing was PBMCs or T cells enriched from blood (not recorded which). This rearrangement joins TRBV7-2 to TRBJ2-5; D unresolved. This chain's CDR3 is CASSLVAPPQETQYF. CDR3 nucleotide sequence: TGTGCCAGCAGCTTAGTCGCGCCTCCCCAAGAGACCCAGTACTTC.